Presented here are 14 T cell receptor beta chains from one specimen sequenced in a study of control samples from healthy donors and cancer patients. Profiling relied on immunoSEQ multiplex PCR, and the TCRdb table lists in-frame clones only, not all of them. Its listing shows roughly 200,000 clones. The specimen sequenced was blood. These receptors were obtained from a woman aged 30 to 39 in good health.

The chain recombines TRBV2 with TRBJ1-5; D may be TRBD1 (5 bases). The CDR3 totals 14 residues. V lost 3 bases, J lost 6 bases, and 12 bases lay in between. The germline V gene has CDR1 SNHLY and CDR2 FYNNEI. The CDR3 spells CASSDVGHAQPQHF. In nucleotides, the CDR3 is TGTGCCAGCAGTGATGTGGGGCACGCTCAGCCCCAGCATTTT.

The chain recombines TRBV23-1 with TRBJ1-6; 7 bases are shared with TRBD1. TRBV23-1 qualifies as an ORF whose function is uncertain. The CDR3 is 19 amino acids. V trimming: 6 bases; J trimming: 0 bases; junction bases outside the gene matches: 14. The CDR3 coding sequence is TGCGCCAGCAGACCGGGACAGCTCAAGCCTAGCTCCTATAATTCACCCCTCCACTTT. Translating gives CASRPGQLKPSSYNSPLHF.

J is TRBJ1-4 and V is TRBV3-1 (or the pseudogene TRBV3-2); possibly TRBD1 for D (6 bases). Germline CDR1 LGHDT, CDR2 YNNKEL (reference sequence). The CDR3 has 14 residues. The ends were cut back, 3 bases at V and 8 bases at J, with 13 bases in the middle. The chain's CDR3 is CASSHRDTREKLFF. The CDR3 bases are TGTGCCAGCAGCCATCGGGACACTCGCGAAAAACTGTTTTTT.

The chain combines TRBV4-1 with TRBJ1-2, with unresolved D. The CDR3 has 13 amino acids. Germline loops: CDR1 MGHRA, CDR2 YSYEKL. Between the trimmed V and J ends, which lost 0 bases and 7 bases, there was a span of 9 bases. The CDR3: CASSQDGSSGYTF. The CDR3 coding sequence is TGCGCCAGCAGCCAAGATGGGAGTAGTGGCTACACCTTC.

CDR3 region: CASSRQGANEQYF. The CDR3 DNA reads TGCGCCAGCAGTAGACAGGGGGCGAACGAGCAGTACTTC. The rearrangement joins TRBV10-1 to TRBJ2-7; TRBD1 aligns across 10 bases. J lost 5 bases, V lost 5 bases, and 3 bases had no gene match. This CDR3 contains 13 residues. From germline, CDR1 is WNHNN and CDR2 SYGVQD (reference sequence).

The genes are TRBV21-1 and TRBJ1-5. TRBV21-1 is marked as a pseudogene. The CDR3 is 15 residues long. The CDR3, as DNA: TGTGCCAGCAGCAGGTGGAGGGGAGGAAATCAGCCCCAGCATTTT. It is translated as CASSRWRGGNQPQHF.

Remarks on this clone: Other DNA sequences in this sample translate to the same CDR3. The rearrangement uses TRBV4-3 and TRBJ2-1; D is perhaps TRBD2 (7 bases). The length of the CDR3 is 15 residues. The germline V gene encodes CDR1 LGHNA and CDR2 YSLEER. V gave up 0 bases and J gave up 4 bases, with 10 bases separating them. CDR3 bases: TGCGCCAGCAGCCAAGATCGGGGGGCATACAATGAGCAGTTCTTC. This gives the protein CASSQDRGAYNEQFF.

This chain links TRBV2 with TRBJ1-2, with D unresolved. From germline, CDR1 is SNHLY and CDR2 FYNNEI. The CDR3 is made up of 11 amino acids. V gave up 7 bases and J gave up 5 bases, with 8 bases separating them. The chain's CDR3 is CASILSYGYTF. The CDR3 nucleotides are TGTGCCAGCATCCTTTCGTATGGCTACACCTTC.

The rearrangement uses TRBV28 and TRBJ1-6; a weak D match, TRBD1 (5 bases). Germline V gene sequence: CDR1 MDHEN, CDR2 SYDVKM. V gave up 4 bases and J gave up 11 bases, with 21 bases separating them. The CDR3 is made up of 16 amino acids. This CDR3 reads CASSSFGGTAQPPLHF. In DNA form, the CDR3 reads TGTGCCAGCAGTTCCTTCGGCGGGACGGCACAACCACCCCTCCACTTT.

This sequence joins TRBV7-3 and TRBJ2-7, with D uncertain. Per the germline V gene, CDR1 is SGHTA and CDR2 is FQGTGA. V gave up 4 bases and J gave up 0 bases, with 16 bases separating them. The CDR3 runs 16 residues. This CDR3 is CASSSKAPAISYEQYF. The DNA for the CDR3 is TGTGCCAGCAGCTCGAAGGCGCCGGCGATCTCCTACGAGCAGTACTTC.

The chain combines TRBV27 with TRBJ1-5; D gene uncertain. This CDR3 contains 13 residues. CDR1 and CDR2 from the germline V gene are MNHEY and SMNVEV (reference sequence). The V gene lost 8 bases and the J gene lost 3 bases, with 11 bases spanning the gap. CDR3 in amino acids: CASGERFNQPQHF. Here the CDR3 DNA reads TGTGCCAGCGGGGAAAGGTTCAATCAGCCCCAGCATTTT.

V is TRBV20-1 and J is TRBJ2-1; D is perhaps TRBD2 (5 bases). V was cut by 2 bases and J by 11 bases, with 7 bases left in between. The length of the CDR3 is 10 residues. CDR1 and CDR2 (germline): DFQATT, SNEGSKA (reference sequence). CDR3 coding DNA: TGCAGTGCTAGACTAGCCCAGCAGTTCTTC. It codes for CSARLAQQFF.

This chain links TRBV3-1 (or the pseudogene TRBV3-2) with TRBJ2-3; 8 bases map to TRBD2. With V trimmed by 4 bases and J by 5 bases, 11 bases remained unmatched. The CDR3 has 16 residues. Germline CDR1 LGHDT, CDR2 YNNKEL (reference sequence). CDR3 region: CASSPLRRTSLDTQYF. CDR3 in DNA: TGTGCCAGCAGCCCCCTCAGGAGGACTAGCCTAGATACGCAGTATTTT.

This chain links TRBV5-1 with TRBJ1-1; D remains ambiguous. This CDR3 region has 13 residues. In germline, CDR1 is SGHRS, CDR2 YFSETQ. Trimming left V 3 bases short and J 4 bases short, with 10 bases between. CDR3 sequence: CASSSSGITEAFF. DNA for the CDR3: TGCGCCAGCAGCTCGTCAGGAATCACTGAAGCTTTCTTT.